This T cell receptor (beta chain) is from a study of CD8+ T cells in alopecia areata. CD4+ and CD8+ T cells were sorted from PBMCs. RNA extraction was followed by reverse transcription into cDNA, which acted as the sequencing template. Measured with immunoSEQ multiplex PCR; TCRdb has only the in-frame clones, and not every one. The table lists around 120,000 clones, roughly 69% of them singletons. On this clone: Its antigen remains unknown.

Study-level findings and limits: Patients shared TCRs less clearly than mice did, possibly for HLA-related reasons. Clonality in lesional scalp, especially alopecia totalis/universalis, exceeded that of normal scalp.

The specimen sequenced was CD4+ T cells sorted from blood. This sequence originates from a human donor in good health.

The CDR3 sequence is CASSPGTSSTDTQYF. DNA for the CDR3: TGTGCCAGCAGTCCTGGGACTAGCAGCACAGATACGCAGTATTTT. The V call is TRBV2, the J call TRBJ2-3, with 9 nucleotides matching TRBD2. CDR1 and CDR2 from the germline V gene are SNHLY and FYNNEI. Germline trimming cut 5 bases from V and 0 bases from J; bases unmatched to any gene: 3. The CDR3 consists of 15 residues. Together with reference TRBV2 and TRBJ2-3, the CDR3 gives the full variable domain: EPEVTQTPSHQVTQMGQEVILRCVPISNHLYFYWYRQILGQKVEFLVSFYNNEISEKSEIFDDQFSVERPDGSNFTLKIRSTKLEDSAMYFCASSPGTSSTDTQYFGPGTRLTVL.